These 15 T cell receptor beta chains originate from one sample sequenced in a study of response to subunit inactivated influenza vaccine. MiXCR was run by TCRdb on the RT-PCR reads, yielding one entry per CDR3 protein. The data contain more than 700,000 distinct CDR3 sequences, 21% of them singletons. This sample comprised PBMCs from blood, obtained around 5 days after vaccination. The receptor set was obtained from a man aged 45 to 65 who received an inactivated influenza vaccine.

The chain carries TRBV6-1 and TRBJ2-7; D ambiguous. Germline V gene sequence: CDR1 MNHNS, CDR2 SASEGT. V was pared by 6 bases and J by 0 bases, with 18 bases between. This CDR3 contains 16 residues. DNA for the CDR3: TGTGCCAGCAGGCAAACCCCGGCCATACCCTCCTACGAGCAGTACTTC. This codes for CASRQTPAIPSYEQYF.

The chain uses TRBV20-1 and TRBJ2-7, with no clear D. The CDR3 totals 13 residues. Germline V CDR1 and CDR2: DFQATT, SNEGSKA (reference sequence). V lost 4 bases to trimming and J lost 4 bases, with 14 bases between them. The CDR3 reads CSATPRMLYEQYF. CDR3 DNA: TGCAGTGCTACTCCCCGGATGTTGTACGAGCAGTACTTC.

The chain combines TRBV7-6 with TRBJ1-1, with D perhaps TRBD1 (6 bases). This CDR3 is 15 amino acids long. CDR1 SGHVS and CDR2 FNYEAQ come from the germline V gene. Trimming took off 0 bases at V and 3 bases at J, with 11 bases between the two ends. The CDR3 reads CASSLAAGGHTEAFF. The CDR3 nucleotides are TGTGCCAGCAGCTTAGCGGCGGGGGGGCACACTGAAGCTTTCTTT.

This clonotype was detected a few times. The chain is built from TRBV5-1 and TRBJ1-1; D not certain. This CDR3 has 17 residues. The ends were cut back, 1 base at V and 0 bases at J, with 16 bases in the middle. Germline V lookup: CDR1 SGHRS, CDR2 YFSETQ. For the CDR3, the DNA is TGCGCCAGCAGCTTGTTGTTCGGTGGATCGATGAACACTGAAGCTTTCTTT. Amino acids: CASSLLFGGSMNTEAFF.

V gene TRBV12-3 or TRBV12-4 combines with J gene TRBJ2-3; the D is unclear. CDR3 length equals 17 residues. The V end lost 2 bases, the J end lost 0 bases, and 15 bases lay between the germline ends. This CDR3 is CASSLFLRVTSTDTQYF. In nucleotides, the CDR3 is TGTGCCAGCAGTTTATTTTTACGGGTGACTAGCACAGATACGCAGTATTTT.

This clonotype appeared a few times. The genes are TRBV29-1 and TRBJ2-1; D is possibly TRBD1 or TRBD2 (7 bases each). This CDR3 comprises 13 residues. Germline loops: CDR1 SQVTM, CDR2 ANQGSEA. V lost 4 bases and J 7 bases, leaving 14 bases between the germline ends. The CDR3 reads CSVASQGGNEQFF. For the CDR3, the DNA is TGCAGCGTTGCTTCGCAGGGGGGGAATGAGCAGTTCTTC.

This clonotype turned up a few times. The chain employs TRBV4-3 and TRBJ2-2, with no clear D. Trimming left V 0 bases short and J 0 bases short, with 8 bases between. CDR1 and CDR2 from the germline V gene are LGHNA and YSLEER. The CDR3 contains 16 residues. CDR3 sequence: CASSQDRRPNTGELFF. The CDR3 DNA is TGCGCCAGCAGCCAAGACAGGAGACCGAACACCGGGGAGCTGTTTTTT.

The chain is built from TRBV6-5 and TRBJ2-1, with 13 bases aligning to TRBD2. J lost 7 bases, V lost 6 bases, and 9 bases had no gene match. The CDR3 covers 16 residues. CDR1 and CDR2 (germline): MNHEY, SVGAGI. CDR3: CASSTRTSGGGNEQFF. CDR3 DNA sequence: TGTGCCAGCAGCACTCGAACTAGCGGGGGGGGTAATGAGCAGTTCTTC.

The CDR3 region is CASSLSRGRGNSPLHF. The CDR3 DNA reads TGTGCCAGCAGCCTAAGCAGGGGCCGGGGAAATTCACCCCTCCACTTT. This rearrangement joins TRBV7-2 to TRBJ1-6; perhaps TRBD1 as D (6 bases). Germline loops: CDR1 SGHTA, CDR2 FQGNSA. Trimming left V 5 bases short and J 7 bases short, with 18 bases between. The CDR3 is 16 amino acids.

The sample holds a few counts of this clonotype. The CDR3 loop is CASAPIGGAPEQFF. The CDR3, as DNA: TGCGCCAGCGCCCCCATCGGGGGGGCACCCGAGCAGTTCTTC. The V and J genes are TRBV5-1 and TRBJ2-1; 8 positions agree with TRBD2. The CDR3 runs to 14 residues. The germline CDR1 and CDR2 sequences are SGHRS and YFSETQ. The ends lost 7 bases at V and 10 bases at J; junction bases unmatched: 13.

The chain links TRBV20-1 to TRBJ2-1; 14 nucleotides match TRBD2. With V trimmed by 5 bases and J by 9 bases, 12 bases remained unmatched. The CDR3 has 16 residues. Per germline, CDR1 DFQATT and CDR2 SNEGSKA (reference sequence). The CDR3 sequence: CSADDRGLAGVGEQFF. In DNA, the CDR3 is TGCAGTGCTGACGACCGGGGACTAGCGGGAGTCGGTGAGCAGTTCTTC.

CDR3 DNA sequence: TGTGCCAGCAGCCTACCCCGCGACAGGGAAGTCCTCAATGAGCAGTTCTTC. This translates into CASSLPRDREVLNEQFF. V gene TRBV12-3 or TRBV12-4 combines with J gene TRBJ2-1; 7 bases are shared with TRBD1. The CDR3 sequence is 17 residues long. Trimming at V came to 6 bases and at J to 6 bases, leaving 17 bases not matched to a gene.

The genes are TRBV20-1 and TRBJ1-1; the D is unclear. CDR3 size: 11 residues. The V end lost 5 bases, the J end lost 5 bases, and 9 bases lay between the germline ends. Germline CDR1 reads DFQATT; CDR2 reads SNEGSKA (reference sequence). CDR3 residues: CSAYVGTEAFF. CDR3 nucleotide sequence: TGCAGTGCTTATGTGGGAACTGAAGCTTTCTTT.

The V and J genes are TRBV2 and TRBJ2-2; 11 nucleotides line up with TRBD1. Germline V gene lookup returns CDR1 SNHLY and CDR2 FYNNEI. The CDR3 spans 14 residues. Trimming removed 10 bases from V and 3 bases from J; junction bases left unmatched: 4. The CDR3 sequence: CAIPGQGDTGELFF. The CDR3 bases are TGTGCCATACCGGGACAGGGGGACACCGGGGAGCTGTTTTTT.

The chain joins TRBV4-3 to TRBJ2-3; D is possibly TRBD2 (5 bases). Per the germline V gene, CDR1 is LGHNA and CDR2 is YSLEER. This CDR3 has 16 amino acids. The ends were cut back, 0 bases at V and 1 base at J, with 11 bases in the middle. CDR3 in DNA: TGCGCCAGCAGCCAAGATTGGAGGCAGGGCACAGATACGCAGTATTTT. Translated: CASSQDWRQGTDTQYF.